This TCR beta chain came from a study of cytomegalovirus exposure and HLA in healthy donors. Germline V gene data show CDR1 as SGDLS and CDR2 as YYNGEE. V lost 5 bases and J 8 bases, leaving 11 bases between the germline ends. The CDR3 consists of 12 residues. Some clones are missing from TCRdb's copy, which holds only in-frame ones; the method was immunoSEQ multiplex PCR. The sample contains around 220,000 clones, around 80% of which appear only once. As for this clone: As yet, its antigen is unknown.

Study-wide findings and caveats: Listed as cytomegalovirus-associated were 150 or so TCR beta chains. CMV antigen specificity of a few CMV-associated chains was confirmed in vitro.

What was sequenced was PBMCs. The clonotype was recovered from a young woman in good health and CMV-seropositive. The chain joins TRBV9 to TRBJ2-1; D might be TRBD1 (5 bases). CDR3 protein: CASSTRVDEQFF. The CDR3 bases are TGTGCCAGCAGTACCAGGGTGGATGAGCAGTTCTTC.